A single TCR beta chain is shown here with its context. The antigen is undetermined. The entry originates in a study of cytomegalovirus exposure and HLA in healthy donors. The study's findings and limits: One variant, a missense change in DCLRE1C, was linked in a later analysis to TCR beta V- and J-gene trimming. A later analysis reportedly found that, within productive TCRs, an Asian-associated ancestry cluster had fewer N-insertions than the mean observed across the roughly 700 donors.

The PCR used 60 Vbeta and 13 Jbeta primers. In the original processing: In a later analysis, the count reached 80 million or so unique TCR beta chains, with around 10 million shared. The repertoire was sequenced with immunoSEQ multiplex PCR; TCRdb's copy has only in-frame clones and lacks some. D and trimming come from the DNA, and the V and J calls and clone size come from that table. The sample records around 190,000 clones, 65% to 80% being singletons. The clonotype was recovered from a woman aged 25 to 39 in good health and CMV-seropositive. Sequencing was carried out using PBMCs.

This chain's CDR3 is CASSYSAGSYEQYF. The DNA for the CDR3 is TGTGCCAGCAGTTACTCGGCAGGATCCTACGAGCAGTACTTC. This chain joins TRBV6-5 and TRBJ2-7; D is unclear. Germline loops: CDR1 MNHEY, CDR2 SVGAGI. Trimming stripped 0 bases from V and 1 base from J, with 7 bases between. This CDR3 spans 14 amino acids.